Listed here are 30 T cell receptor beta chains from one sample, sequenced in a study of response to subunit inactivated influenza vaccine. TCRdb independently ran MiXCR on the RT-PCR reads; one entry per CDR3 protein. The profile shows fewer than 600,000 distinct CDR3 sequences, roughly 7.6% of them singletons. Sequenced material: PBMCs from blood, taken less than 30 months after vaccination. The receptors were sampled from a man aged 45 to 70 who received an inactivated influenza vaccine.

This clonotype was counted at least ten times. J is TRBJ2-1 and V is TRBV7-6; tentatively, D is TRBD1 (5 bases). Germline CDR1 SGHVS, CDR2 FNYEAQ. This CDR3 comprises 13 residues. Trimming took off 5 bases at V and 5 bases at J, with 10 bases between the two ends. The chain's CDR3 is CASSEGQHNEQFF. CDR3 nucleotide sequence: TGTGCCAGCAGCGAAGGACAACACAATGAGCAGTTCTTC. The full variable domain, its missing parts supplied by reference TRBV7-6 and TRBJ2-1, is GAGVSQSPRYKVTKRGQDVALRCDPISGHVSLYWYRQALGQGPEFLTYFNYEAQQDKSGLPNDRFSAERPEGSISTLTIQRTEQRDSAMYRCASSEGQHNEQFFGPGTRLTVL.

There are many counts of this clonotype. The rearrangement joins TRBV4-2 to TRBJ2-2; perhaps TRBD2 as D (7 bases). CDR3 size: 16 residues. With 4 bases removed from V and 3 bases from J, the gap between germline ends came to 15 bases. Per the germline V gene, CDR1 is LGHNA and CDR2 is YNFKEQ. The CDR3 DNA reads as TGTGCCAGCAGCCCCCAGGGGACTAAATACACCGGGGAGCTGTTTTTT. Amino acid sequence: CASSPQGTKYTGELFF.

The table lists this clonotype with a few counts. This sequence joins TRBV18 and TRBJ1-6; D gene unclear. The CDR3 covers 14 residues. The V and J ends lost 4 bases and 7 bases respectively, with 11 bases between them. Germline assignment: CDR1 KGHSH and CDR2 LQKENI. The CDR3 sequence is CASSRTVLNSPLHF. CDR3 DNA: TGTGCCAGCTCACGAACAGTCCTCAATTCACCCCTCCACTTT. Filled out from reference TRBV18 and TRBJ1-6, the complete variable domain reads NAGVMQNPRHLVRRRGQEARLRCSPMKGHSHVYWYRQLPEEGLKFMVYLQKENIIDESGMPKERFSAEFPKEGPSILRIQQVVRGDSAAYFCASSRTVLNSPLHFGNGTRLTVT.

V usage is TRBV2 and J usage is TRBJ2-5; D perhaps matches TRBD1 (6 bases). This CDR3 region has 13 residues. Looked up from germline, CDR1 is SNHLY and CDR2 is FYNNEI. Trimming took 6 bases from V and 5 from J, leaving 13 bases between them. The CDR3 is CASRVRGLETQYF. Written as DNA, the CDR3 is TGTGCCAGCAGGGTCAGGGGTCTGGAGACCCAGTACTTC.

In its sample, this clonotype was seen a few times. V is TRBV12-3 or TRBV12-4 and J is TRBJ1-2, with 7 bases matching TRBD1. CDR3 length equals 13 residues. The V segment lost 5 bases and the J segment 7 bases; nucleotides outside the gene matches: 7. CDR3 coding DNA: TGTGCCAGCAGTACCTACAGGGGACGTGGCTACACCTTC. Translated: CASSTYRGRGYTF.

In this sample, this clonotype turned up a few times. DNA for the CDR3: TGTGCCAGCAGCCAGATGGGACTAGCGGGGGGACAAGGGCAGTTCTTC. Its translation: CASSQMGLAGGQGQFF. The rearrangement joins TRBV14 to TRBJ2-1; 15 bases line up with TRBD2. CDR1 is SGHDN and CDR2 is FVKESK in the germline V gene. The V and J ends lost 3 bases and 12 bases, in that order; junction bases with no gene match: 9. CDR3 length: 16 residues.

The genes are TRBV6-2 or TRBV6-3 and TRBJ2-1; TRBD2 matches at 8 bases. V lost 0 bases and J lost 3; bases outside the gene matches: 13. The germline V gene has CDR1 MNHEY and CDR2 SVGEGT. The CDR3 has 19 residues. DNA of the CDR3: TGTGCCAGCAGTTACTCGGTCGCGATAGCGGGAAGTTTCTACAATGAGCAGTTCTTC. Protein: CASSYSVAIAGSFYNEQFF.

The chain has TRBV3-1 and TRBJ2-7; 7 nucleotides match TRBD1. The germline V gene has CDR1 LGHDT and CDR2 YNNKEL (reference sequence). The junction had 16 bases not matched to a gene; V was cut back by 5 bases and J by 0 bases. CDR3 length: 18 amino acids. CDR3: CASSSQVPLTGNSYEQYF. The CDR3 nucleotides are TGTGCCAGCAGCTCCCAGGTCCCCTTGACAGGGAACTCCTACGAGCAGTACTTC.

This clonotype has a handful of counts. This chain uses TRBV5-1 with TRBJ2-1; TRBD1 aligns across 10 bases. The CDR3 runs 16 residues. J gave up 4 bases and V 4 bases, and 8 bases lay outside the gene matches. The germline V gene encodes CDR1 SGHRS and CDR2 YFSETQ. As DNA, the CDR3 is TGCGCCAGCAGCCCAAGGGGGGGACAGGGGTACAATGAGCAGTTCTTC. It yields the protein CASSPRGGQGYNEQFF.

This clonotype was picked up a small number of times. The V gene is TRBV7-2, the J gene TRBJ1-6; 9 bases map to TRBD1. V dropped 3 bases and J dropped 8; count of bases not matched to a gene: 2. The CDR3 is made up of 14 amino acids. Germline CDR1 and CDR2: SGHTA and FQGNSA. This chain's CDR3 is CASSFDRGDSPLHF. The CDR3 coding sequence is TGTGCCAGCAGCTTCGACAGGGGGGATTCACCCCTCCACTTT.

A few counts support this clonotype. The junction departs from germline at one end; a sequencing error may be responsible. The chain combines TRBV7-2 with TRBJ2-5, with a possible D match to TRBD2 (5 bases). Germline V CDR1 and CDR2: SGHTA, FQGNSA. CDR3 size: 13 residues. The CDR3: CAGSFEREETQYF. The CDR3 DNA is TGTGCCGGCAGCTTCGAGAGGGAAGAGACCCAGTACTTC.

In this sample, this clonotype turned up many times. The genes are TRBV12-3 or TRBV12-4 and TRBJ2-1; 7 bases map to TRBD2. The CDR3 runs to 14 residues. The junction had 9 bases not matched to a gene; V was cut back by 4 bases and J by 9 bases. CDR3 in amino acids: CASSYRDYTGEQFF. As DNA, the CDR3 is TGTGCCAGCAGTTACCGGGACTACACGGGTGAGCAGTTCTTC.

DNA of the CDR3: TGTGCCAGCAGTGAGAGCAGGCTGCGAGGCGAGCAGTACTTC. Residues: CASSESRLRGEQYF. The chain joins TRBV2 to TRBJ2-7; D is ambiguous. This CDR3 contains 14 residues. Germline V gene sequence: CDR1 SNHLY, CDR2 FYNNEI. Trimming left V 3 bases short and J 6 bases short, with 15 bases between.

This clonotype occurred a few times. This chain connects TRBV24-1 to TRBJ1-2; D uncertain. This CDR3 is built from 13 residues. CDR1 KGHDR and CDR2 SFDVKD come from the germline V gene. Trimming stripped 3 bases from V and 4 bases from J, with 8 bases between. The CDR3 DNA is TGTGCCACCAGTGATGGTACACTCTATGGCTACACCTTC. Translated, it gives CATSDGTLYGYTF.

This clonotype occurred a few times. V is TRBV5-1 and J is TRBJ1-5, with D unclear. In germline, CDR1 is SGHRS, CDR2 YFSETQ. V lost 5 bases to trimming and J lost 0 bases, with 6 bases between them. This CDR3 has 13 amino acids. The CDR3 region is CASRWDSNQPQHF. The CDR3 DNA reads TGCGCCAGCAGATGGGATAGCAATCAGCCCCAGCATTTT.

This clonotype came up once. The chain carries TRBV7-9 and TRBJ2-7, with 10 nucleotides matching TRBD1. V trimming: 5 bases; J trimming: 6 bases; junction bases outside the gene matches: 10. Per the germline V gene, CDR1 is SEHNR and CDR2 is FQNEAQ (reference sequence). The CDR3 runs to 15 residues. CDR3 sequence (DNA): TGTGCCAGCAGCGCCCCCGGCCGGGACAGGGGCGAGCAGTACTTC. Translating gives CASSAPGRDRGEQYF.

There are a few counts of this clonotype. The rearrangement joins TRBV5-6 to TRBJ2-5; TRBD1 aligns across 7 bases. The CDR3 sequence is 15 residues long. V lost 2 bases to trimming and J lost 0 bases; unmatched junction nucleotides: 4. Germline V CDR1 and CDR2: SGHDT, YYEEEE. The CDR3 region has the DNA TGTGCCAGCAGCTTCCGACAGGGAAACCAAGAGACCCAGTACTTC. It translates to CASSFRQGNQETQYF.

This clonotype was seen more than once but under ten times. This chain links TRBV20-1 with TRBJ2-1; D assignment may be TRBD1 or TRBD2 (6 bases each). Germline V gene data show CDR1 as DFQATT and CDR2 as SNEGSKA (reference sequence). V shed 4 bases and J shed 10 bases, with 14 bases lying between them. The length of the CDR3 is 12 residues. CDR3 in amino acids: CSATPGAEEQFF. CDR3 in DNA: TGCAGTGCTACCCCGGGGGCGGAGGAGCAGTTCTTC.

In this sample, this clonotype turned up many times. The chain uses TRBV7-2 and TRBJ2-1, with 13 bases aligning to TRBD2. Per the germline V gene, CDR1 is SGHTA and CDR2 is FQGNSA. The junction had 6 bases not matched to a gene; V was cut back by 5 bases and J by 5 bases. The CDR3 has 16 residues. CDR3 sequence (DNA): TGTGCCAGCAGCCCCTCGACTAGCGGGAGGAACAATGAGCAGTTCTTC. It encodes CASSPSTSGRNNEQFF.

The CDR3 sequence is CATSSVGVRGNQPQHF. The CDR3 DNA is TGTGCCACCAGCAGCGTAGGGGTACGGGGCAATCAGCCCCAGCATTTT. The rearrangement joins TRBV15 to TRBJ1-5; D is possibly TRBD1 (5 bases). V was clipped by 3 bases and J by 2 bases, with 14 bases between them. Germline V gene sequence: CDR1 LNHNV, CDR2 YYDKDF (reference sequence). The CDR3 extends over 16 amino acids.

The sample holds many counts of this clonotype. This chain joins TRBV28 and TRBJ2-7, with 9 bases identical to TRBD1. V lost 1 base, J lost 2 bases, and 9 bases stayed unmatched. Looked up from germline, CDR1 is MDHEN and CDR2 is SYDVKM. The CDR3 contains 17 residues. The CDR3 DNA follows: TGTGCCAGCAGTTTATCCACAGGGGGCAGGCTGGCCTACGAGCAGTACTTC. It encodes CASSLSTGGRLAYEQYF.

The CDR3 DNA follows: TGTGCCAGCAGTTCCACCGGGACTAACTACAATGAGCAGTTCTTC. Residues: CASSSTGTNYNEQFF. The chain combines TRBV12-3 or TRBV12-4 with TRBJ2-1; 7 bases fit TRBD2. The junction had 6 bases not matched to a gene; V was cut back by 4 bases and J by 3 bases. This CDR3 comprises 15 residues.

This clonotype was found many times. The V gene is TRBV24-1, the J gene TRBJ2-3; 11 bases fit TRBD2. J lost 3 bases, V lost 7 bases, and 2 bases had no gene match. Germline CDR1 KGHDR, CDR2 SFDVKD. The CDR3 has 14 residues. The CDR3: CATSRTSGTDTQYF. CDR3 sequence (DNA): TGTGCCACCAGCAGGACTAGCGGGACAGATACGCAGTATTTT.

This clonotype was seen only a few times. DNA for the CDR3: TGTGCCAGCAGAATTGGACTAGCGGGAGGAACCGGGGAGCTGTTTTTT. Amino acids: CASRIGLAGGTGELFF. V and J are TRBV12-3 or TRBV12-4 and TRBJ2-2; 14 bases are shared with TRBD2. CDR3 length: 16 residues. The ends lost 6 bases at V and 5 bases at J; junction bases unmatched: 5.

This clonotype was observed a handful of times. This chain joins TRBV28 and TRBJ2-5; 12 nucleotides align to TRBD2. The CDR3 extends over 16 amino acids. CDR1 is MDHEN, CDR2 SYDVKM, per germline. After removal of 5 bases from V and 2 bases from J, the junction contained 6 bases not matched to a gene. The CDR3 region has the DNA TGTGCCAGCAGTACCACTAGCGGGAGGCCACAAGAGACCCAGTACTTC. Protein: CASSTTSGRPQETQYF.

As DNA, the CDR3 is TGTGCCAGCAGCCTAGGGACTAGCCTAGGAGAGACCCAGTACTTC. This codes for CASSLGTSLGETQYF. The V call is TRBV7-3, the J call TRBJ2-5; TRBD2 agrees at 9 bases. The germline gives CDR1 SGHTA, CDR2 FQGTGA. V shed 5 bases, J shed 4 bases, and the junction held 8 bases outside the gene matches. The CDR3 sequence is 15 residues long.

This clonotype was counted between two and nine times. The chain employs TRBV25-1 and TRBJ2-1, with D perhaps given as TRBD1 or TRBD2 (5 bases each). Germline V gives CDR1 MGHDK, CDR2 SYGVNS. The V end was cut by 3 bases, the J end by 8 bases, with 14 bases between. The CDR3 loop spans 14 amino acids. CDR3 protein: CASSDPKRGYEQFF. As DNA, the CDR3 is TGTGCCAGCAGTGACCCAAAGAGGGGATATGAGCAGTTCTTC.

This clonotype was seen many times. The rearrangement uses TRBV5-6 and TRBJ2-7; 7 bases are a match to TRBD1. Unmatched junction bases numbered 5, after V lost 8 bases and J lost 0 bases. This CDR3 has 13 amino acids. Looked up from germline, CDR1 is SGHDT and CDR2 is YYEEEE. CDR3 DNA: TGTGCCAGTAAAACAGGGGTCTCCTACGAGCAGTACTTC. This translates into CASKTGVSYEQYF.

The rearrangement joins TRBV20-1 to TRBJ1-5; maybe TRBD1 (5 bases). Trimming stripped 0 bases from V and 2 bases from J, with 11 bases between. Germline V gives CDR1 DFQATT, CDR2 SNEGSKA (reference sequence). The CDR3 totals 15 residues. CDR3 bases: TGCAGTGCTAGAGATCAGGGTAGGGGCAATCAGCCCCAGCATTTT. Protein product: CSARDQGRGNQPQHF.

This clonotype showed up many times. The CDR3 coding sequence is TGTGCCAGCAGGCCTCCCCTCCGGCGGGACACCGGGGAGCTGTTTTTT. Protein: CASRPPLRRDTGELFF. This chain links TRBV7-9 with TRBJ2-2; D possibly corresponds to TRBD2 (5 bases). Germline values: CDR1 SEHNR, CDR2 FQNEAQ (reference sequence). The CDR3 is 16 amino acids. V lost 6 bases and J 3 bases, leaving 17 bases between the germline ends.